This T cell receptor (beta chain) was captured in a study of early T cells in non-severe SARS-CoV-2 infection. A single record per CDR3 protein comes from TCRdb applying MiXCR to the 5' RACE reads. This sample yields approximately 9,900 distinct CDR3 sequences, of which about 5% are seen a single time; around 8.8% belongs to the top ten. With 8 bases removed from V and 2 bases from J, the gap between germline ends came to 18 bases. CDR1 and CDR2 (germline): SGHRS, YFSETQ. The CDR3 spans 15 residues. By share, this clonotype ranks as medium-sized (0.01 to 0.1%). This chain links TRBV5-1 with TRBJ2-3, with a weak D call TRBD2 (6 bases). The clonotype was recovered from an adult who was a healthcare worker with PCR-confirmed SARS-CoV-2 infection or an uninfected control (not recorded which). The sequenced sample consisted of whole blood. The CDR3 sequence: CASRTSPGLTDTQYF. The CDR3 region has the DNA TGCGCCAGTAGAACGAGCCCGGGACTCACAGATACGCAGTATTTT.